Reported below is one T cell receptor beta chain. Its matching antigen is unknown. Primers included in the PCR were 60 Vbeta and 13 Jbeta primers. Sequencing used immunoSEQ multiplex PCR; TCRdb keeps in-frame clones, though not all of them. The sample includes almost 90,000 clones, about 85% of them seen just once. Per the germline V gene, CDR1 is MGHRA and CDR2 is YSYEKL. The CDR3 covers 17 residues. V lost 0 bases and J lost 4, with 16 bases in between. The data are from a study of cytomegalovirus exposure and HLA in healthy donors. Study-level information: Some 180 million T cells yielded 117 million unique TCR beta sequences in earlier analysis. There were just under 400 genotyped donors. Of these, 81% fell in the genetic ancestry cluster associated with self-reported Caucasian donors. Points from the study as a whole: Prior analysis indicated that the majority of TCR beta V segments exhibited productivity approximately 90% or approximately 30% of the time. The study had only CMV serostatus as immune exposure information.

V and J are TRBV4-1 and TRBJ1-3, with no clear D. The sample comprised PBMCs. The clonotype originates from a man aged 35 to 55 in good health and CMV-seropositive. CDR3: CASSQEFSLRGGNTIYF. CDR3 nucleotides: TGCGCCAGCAGCCAAGAGTTTTCGCTCCGAGGCGGAAACACCATATATTTT.